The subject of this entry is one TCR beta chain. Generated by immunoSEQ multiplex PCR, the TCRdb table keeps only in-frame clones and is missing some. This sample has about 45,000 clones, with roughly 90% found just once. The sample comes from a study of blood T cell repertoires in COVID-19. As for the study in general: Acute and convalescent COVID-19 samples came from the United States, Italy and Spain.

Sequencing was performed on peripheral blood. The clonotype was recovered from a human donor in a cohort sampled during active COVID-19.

The CDR3 DNA reads as TGTGCCTGGAGTCCCTCCTATGGCTACACCTTC. It yields the protein CAWSPSYGYTF. The chain recombines TRBV30 with TRBJ1-2; D gene unclear. Trimming shortened V by 2 bases and J by 4 bases, and 5 bases separated the two germline ends. The CDR3 has 11 residues. The V gene's germline CDR1 is GTSNPN and CDR2 SVGIG (reference sequence).